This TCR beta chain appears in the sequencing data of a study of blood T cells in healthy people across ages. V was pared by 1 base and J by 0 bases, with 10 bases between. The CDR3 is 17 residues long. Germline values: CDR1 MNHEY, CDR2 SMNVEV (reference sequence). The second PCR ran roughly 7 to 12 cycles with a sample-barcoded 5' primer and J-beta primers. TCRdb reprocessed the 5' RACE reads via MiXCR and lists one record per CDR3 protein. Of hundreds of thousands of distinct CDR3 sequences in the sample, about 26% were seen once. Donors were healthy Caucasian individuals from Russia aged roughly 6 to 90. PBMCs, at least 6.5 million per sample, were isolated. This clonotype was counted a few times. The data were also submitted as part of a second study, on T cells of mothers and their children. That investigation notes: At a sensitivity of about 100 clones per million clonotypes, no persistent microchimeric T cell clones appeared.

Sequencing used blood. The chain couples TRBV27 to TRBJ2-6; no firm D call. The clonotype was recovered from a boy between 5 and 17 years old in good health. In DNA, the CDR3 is TGTGCCAGCAGTTTATTGGGGTTCAGCTCTGGGGCCAACGTCCTGACTTTC. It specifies CASSLLGFSSGANVLTF.